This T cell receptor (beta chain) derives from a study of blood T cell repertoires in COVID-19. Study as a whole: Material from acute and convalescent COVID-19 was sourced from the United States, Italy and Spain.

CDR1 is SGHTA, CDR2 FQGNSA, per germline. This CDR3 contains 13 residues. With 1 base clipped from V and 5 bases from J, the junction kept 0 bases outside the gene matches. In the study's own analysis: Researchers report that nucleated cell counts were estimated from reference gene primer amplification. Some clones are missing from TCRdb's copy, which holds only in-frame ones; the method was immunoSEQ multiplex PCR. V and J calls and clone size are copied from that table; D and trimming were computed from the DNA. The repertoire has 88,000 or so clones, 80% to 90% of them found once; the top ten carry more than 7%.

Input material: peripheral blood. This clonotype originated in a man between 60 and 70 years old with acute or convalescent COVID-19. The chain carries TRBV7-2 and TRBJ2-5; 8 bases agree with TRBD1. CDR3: CASSLDRGETQYF. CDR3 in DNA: TGTGCCAGCAGCTTAGACAGGGGGGAGACCCAGTACTTC.